One T cell receptor (beta chain) is described in this entry. The data derive from a study of CD8 T cells in Susac syndrome. The V and J ends lost 4 bases and 4 bases, in that order; junction bases with no gene match: 8. CDR1 and CDR2 (germline): SGHNT, YYREEE (reference sequence). The CDR3 covers 15 residues. A quantity of about 0.5 to 1 ug RNA underwent reverse transcription using random hexamers. Across 54 Vbeta and 13 Jbeta, TCR beta CDR3 was amplified with immunoSEQ multiplex PCR. TCRdb reprocessed the immunoSEQ multiplex PCR reads with MiXCR, giving one entry per CDR3 protein. The sample contains some 300,000 distinct CDR3 sequences, over 75% of which appear only once.

The chain couples TRBV5-4 to TRBJ2-3; 8 bases align to TRBD2. The sequenced sample consisted of CD8+ T cells from PBMCs. This sequence originates from a human donor with multiple sclerosis. The CDR3 protein is CASSTIAGWADTQYF. In DNA, the CDR3 is TGTGCCAGCAGCACTATAGCGGGATGGGCAGATACGCAGTATTTT.